The clone carrying this TCR beta chain showed up just a few times. Amplifying from RNA transcripts, the study obtained TCR beta CDR3 regions. Second-round multiplex PCR came after first-round RT-PCR with HTBI primers. Each CDR3 protein gets one entry after TCRdb re-called the multiplex PCR reads with MiXCR. The data show about 500,000 distinct CDR3 sequences, under 40% seen once. In germline, CDR1 is MNHEY, CDR2 SMNVEV (reference sequence). The ends were cut back, 5 bases at V and 4 bases at J, with 14 bases in the middle. The CDR3 length is 14 residues. This specimen comes from a study of Graves' ophthalmopathy and Graves' hyperthyroidism.

The sequence was collected from an adult man with Graves' hyperthyroidism. Material: peripheral blood or thyroid tissue (not recorded which). The rearrangement uses TRBV27 and TRBJ1-1, with D unresolved. DNA for the CDR3: TGTGCCAGCAGTCACAGTATAGTGTTCACTGAAGCTTTCTTT. Translating it yields CASSHSIVFTEAFF.